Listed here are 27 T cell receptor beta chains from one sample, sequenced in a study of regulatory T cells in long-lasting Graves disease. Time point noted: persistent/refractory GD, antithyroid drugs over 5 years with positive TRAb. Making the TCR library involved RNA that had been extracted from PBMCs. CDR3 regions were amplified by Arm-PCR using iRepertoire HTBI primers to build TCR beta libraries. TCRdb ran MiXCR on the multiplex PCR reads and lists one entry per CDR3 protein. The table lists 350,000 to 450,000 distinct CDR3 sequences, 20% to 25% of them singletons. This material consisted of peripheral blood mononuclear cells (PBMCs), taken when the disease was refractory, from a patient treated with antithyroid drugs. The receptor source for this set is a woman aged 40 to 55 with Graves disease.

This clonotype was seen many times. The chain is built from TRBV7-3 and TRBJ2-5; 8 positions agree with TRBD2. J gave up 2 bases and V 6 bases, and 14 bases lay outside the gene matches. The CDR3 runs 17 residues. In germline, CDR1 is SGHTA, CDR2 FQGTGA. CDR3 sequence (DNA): TGTGCCAGCAGTCCAGGGGTTAGCGGGATGTTTCAAGAGACCCAGTACTTC. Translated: CASSPGVSGMFQETQYF. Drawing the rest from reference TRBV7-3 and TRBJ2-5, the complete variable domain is GAGVSQTPSNKVTEKGKYVELRCDPISGHTALYWYRQSLGQGPEFLIYFQGTGAADDSGLPNDRFFAVRPEGSVSTLKIQRTERGDSAVYLCASSPGVSGMFQETQYFGPGTRLLVL.

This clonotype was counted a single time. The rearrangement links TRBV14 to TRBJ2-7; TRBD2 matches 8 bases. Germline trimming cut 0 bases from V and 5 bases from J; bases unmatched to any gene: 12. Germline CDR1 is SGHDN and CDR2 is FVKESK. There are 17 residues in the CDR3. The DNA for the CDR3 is TGTGCCAGCAGCCAAGATCTGGCTAGCGGGCCCAGGAACGAGCAGTACTTC. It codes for CASSQDLASGPRNEQYF.

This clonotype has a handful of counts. CDR3 sequence: CASSSRTSGSTEQYF. Here the CDR3 DNA reads TGTGCCAGCAGCTCCCGGACTAGCGGGAGTACCGAGCAGTACTTC. The rearrangement joins TRBV5-4 to TRBJ2-7, with 13 bases fitting TRBD2. This CDR3 contains 15 residues. After removal of 3 bases from V and 6 bases from J, the junction contained 6 bases not matched to a gene. Germline V gene sequence: CDR1 SGHNT, CDR2 YYREEE (reference sequence).

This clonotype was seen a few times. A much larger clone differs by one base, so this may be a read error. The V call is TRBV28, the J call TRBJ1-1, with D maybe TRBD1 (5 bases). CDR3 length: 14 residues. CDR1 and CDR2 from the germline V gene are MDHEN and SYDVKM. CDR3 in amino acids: CASTGGVMNTEAIF. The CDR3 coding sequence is TGTGCCAGCACTGGGGGGGTCATGAACACTGAAGCTATCTTT.

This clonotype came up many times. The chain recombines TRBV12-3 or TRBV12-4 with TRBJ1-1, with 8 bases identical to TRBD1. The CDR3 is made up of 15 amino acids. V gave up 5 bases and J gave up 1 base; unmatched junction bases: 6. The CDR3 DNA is TGTGCCAGCAGTCCGTCCGGGACAGGGAACACTGAAGCTTTCTTT. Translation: CASSPSGTGNTEAFF.

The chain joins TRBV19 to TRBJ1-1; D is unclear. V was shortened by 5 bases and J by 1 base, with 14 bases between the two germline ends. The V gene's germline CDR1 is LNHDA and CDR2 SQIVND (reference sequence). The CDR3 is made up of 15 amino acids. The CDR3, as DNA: TGTGCCAGTAGTTTTGACGGTCGGTCGAACACTGAAGCTTTCTTT. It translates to CASSFDGRSNTEAFF.

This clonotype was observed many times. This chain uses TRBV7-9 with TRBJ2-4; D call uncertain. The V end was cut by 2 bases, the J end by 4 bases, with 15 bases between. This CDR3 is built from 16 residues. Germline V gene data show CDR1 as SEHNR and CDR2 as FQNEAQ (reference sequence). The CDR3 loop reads CASSLTSVQTKNIQYF. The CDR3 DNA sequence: TGTGCCAGCAGCTTAACTTCGGTACAGACTAAAAACATTCAGTACTTC.

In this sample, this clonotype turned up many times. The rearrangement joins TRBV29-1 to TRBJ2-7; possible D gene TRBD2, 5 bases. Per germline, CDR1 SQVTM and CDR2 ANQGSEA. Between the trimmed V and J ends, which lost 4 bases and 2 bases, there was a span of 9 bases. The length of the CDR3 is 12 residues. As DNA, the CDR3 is TGCAGCGTTGGCTCCGGGACCTACGAGCAGTACTTC. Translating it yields CSVGSGTYEQYF.

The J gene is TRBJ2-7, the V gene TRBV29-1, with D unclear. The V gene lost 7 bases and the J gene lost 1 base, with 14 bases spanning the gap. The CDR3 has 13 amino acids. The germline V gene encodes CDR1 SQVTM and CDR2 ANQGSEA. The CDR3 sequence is CSAIFGISYEQYF. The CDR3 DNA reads TGCAGCGCTATCTTTGGAATTTCCTACGAGCAGTACTTC.

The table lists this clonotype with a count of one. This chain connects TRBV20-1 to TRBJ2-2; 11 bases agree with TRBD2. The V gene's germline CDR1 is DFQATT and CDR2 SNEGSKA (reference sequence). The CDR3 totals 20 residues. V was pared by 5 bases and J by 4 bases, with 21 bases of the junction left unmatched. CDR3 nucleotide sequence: TGCAGTGCTCCCCCTATGGGACTAGCGGCAATCTTGAGGTCCACCGGGGAGCTGTTTTTT. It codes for CSAPPMGLAAILRSTGELFF.

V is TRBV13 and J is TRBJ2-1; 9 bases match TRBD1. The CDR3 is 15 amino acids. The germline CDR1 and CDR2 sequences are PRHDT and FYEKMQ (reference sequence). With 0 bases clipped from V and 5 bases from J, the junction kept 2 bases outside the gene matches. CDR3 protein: CASSLGQGANNEQFF. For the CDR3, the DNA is TGTGCCAGCAGCTTAGGACAGGGGGCAAACAATGAGCAGTTCTTC.

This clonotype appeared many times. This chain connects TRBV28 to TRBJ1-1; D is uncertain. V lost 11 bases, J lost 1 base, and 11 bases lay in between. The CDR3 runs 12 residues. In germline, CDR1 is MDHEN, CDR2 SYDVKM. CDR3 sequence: CAGSRGNTEAFF. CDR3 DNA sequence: TGTGCCGGGTCCCGGGGGAACACTGAAGCTTTCTTT.

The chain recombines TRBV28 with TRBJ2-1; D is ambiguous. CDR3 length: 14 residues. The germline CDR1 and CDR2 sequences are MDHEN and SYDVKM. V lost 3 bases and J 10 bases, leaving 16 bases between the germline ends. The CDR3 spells CASSLGRSELEQFF. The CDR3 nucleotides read TGTGCCAGCAGTTTGGGCCGGAGCGAATTAGAGCAGTTCTTC. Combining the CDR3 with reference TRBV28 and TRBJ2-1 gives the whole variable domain DVKVTQSSRYLVKRTGEKVFLECVQDMDHENMFWYRQDPGLGLRLIYFSYDVKMKEKGDIPEGYSVSREKKERFSLILESASTNQTSMYLCASSLGRSELEQFFGPGTRLTVL.

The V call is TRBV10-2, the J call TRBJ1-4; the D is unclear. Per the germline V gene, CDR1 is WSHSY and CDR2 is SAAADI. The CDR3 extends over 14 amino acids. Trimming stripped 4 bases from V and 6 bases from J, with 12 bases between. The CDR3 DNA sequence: TGCGCCAGCAGTGTGTTCCACGGGGATGAAAAACTGTTTTTT. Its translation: CASSVFHGDEKLFF.

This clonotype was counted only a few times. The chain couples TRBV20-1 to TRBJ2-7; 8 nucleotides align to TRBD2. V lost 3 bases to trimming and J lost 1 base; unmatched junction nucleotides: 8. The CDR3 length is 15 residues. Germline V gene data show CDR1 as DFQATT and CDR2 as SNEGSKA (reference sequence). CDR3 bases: TGCAGTGCTAGGACTTCCGGGACTAGGTCCTACGAGCAGTACTTC. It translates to CSARTSGTRSYEQYF.

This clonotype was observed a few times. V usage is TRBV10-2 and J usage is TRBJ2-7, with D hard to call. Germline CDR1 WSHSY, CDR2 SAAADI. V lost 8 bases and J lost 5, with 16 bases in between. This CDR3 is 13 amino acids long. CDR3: CASVSSLRDEQYF. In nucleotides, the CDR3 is TGCGCCAGCGTCTCGAGTCTCCGGGACGAGCAGTACTTC.

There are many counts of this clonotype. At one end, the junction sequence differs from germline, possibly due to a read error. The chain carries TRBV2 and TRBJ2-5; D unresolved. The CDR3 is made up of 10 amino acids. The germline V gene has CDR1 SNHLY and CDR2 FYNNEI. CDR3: CASREETQYF. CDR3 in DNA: TGTGCCAGCAGGGAAGAGACCCAGTACTTC.

This CDR3 reads CASSHPGQGASLNIQYF. The CDR3 bases are TGTGCCAGCAGTCACCCAGGGCAGGGGGCATCGTTGAACATTCAGTACTTC. The genes are TRBV6-1 and TRBJ2-4; 8 positions agree with TRBD1. CDR1 and CDR2 from the germline V gene are MNHNS and SASEGT. Trimming cost V 5 bases and J 7 bases; bases outside gene matches: 16. The CDR3 covers 17 residues.

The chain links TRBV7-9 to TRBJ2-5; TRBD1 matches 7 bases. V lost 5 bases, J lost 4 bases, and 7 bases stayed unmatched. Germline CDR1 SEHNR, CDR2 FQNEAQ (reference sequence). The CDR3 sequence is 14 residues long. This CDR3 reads CASSNWDSGETQYF. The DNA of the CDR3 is TGTGCCAGCAGCAACTGGGACAGCGGAGAGACCCAGTACTTC.

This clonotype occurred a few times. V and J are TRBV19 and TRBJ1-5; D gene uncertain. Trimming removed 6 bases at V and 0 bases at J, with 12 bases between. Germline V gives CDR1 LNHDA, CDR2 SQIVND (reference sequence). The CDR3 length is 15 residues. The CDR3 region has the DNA TGTGCCAGTAGGCCGAGGGTGGATAGCAATCAGCCCCAGCATTTT. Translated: CASRPRVDSNQPQHF.

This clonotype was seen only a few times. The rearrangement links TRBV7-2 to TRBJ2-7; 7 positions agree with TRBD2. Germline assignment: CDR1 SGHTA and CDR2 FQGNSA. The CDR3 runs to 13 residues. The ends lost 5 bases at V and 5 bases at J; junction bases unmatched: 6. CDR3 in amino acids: CASSPAGDDEQYF. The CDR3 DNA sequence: TGTGCCAGCAGCCCCGCGGGAGACGACGAGCAGTACTTC. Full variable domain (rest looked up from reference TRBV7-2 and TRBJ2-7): GAGVSQSPSNKVTEKGKDVELRCDPISGHTALYWYRQSLGQGLEFLIYFQGNSAPDKSGLPSDRFSAERTGGSVSTLTIQRTQQEDSAVYLCASSPAGDDEQYFGPGTRLTVT.

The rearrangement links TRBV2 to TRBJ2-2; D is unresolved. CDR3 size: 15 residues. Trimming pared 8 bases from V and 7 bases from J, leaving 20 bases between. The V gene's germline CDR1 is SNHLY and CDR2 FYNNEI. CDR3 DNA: TGTGCCAGCCGGTGGCTAGAGCATACCATCGGGGAGCTGTTTTTT. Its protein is CASRWLEHTIGELFF.

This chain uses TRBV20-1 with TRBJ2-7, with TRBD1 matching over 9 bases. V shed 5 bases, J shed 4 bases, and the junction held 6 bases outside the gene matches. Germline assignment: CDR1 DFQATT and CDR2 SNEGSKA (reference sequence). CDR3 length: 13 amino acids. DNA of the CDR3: TGCAGTGCTTACCCGACAGGGGGATACGAGCAGTACTTC. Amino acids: CSAYPTGGYEQYF.

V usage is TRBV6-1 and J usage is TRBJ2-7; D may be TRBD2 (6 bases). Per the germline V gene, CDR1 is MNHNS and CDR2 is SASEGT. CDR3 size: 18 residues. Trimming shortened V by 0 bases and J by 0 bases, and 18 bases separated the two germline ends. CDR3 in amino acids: CASSEAPHTRDFSYEQYF. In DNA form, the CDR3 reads TGTGCCAGCAGTGAAGCGCCTCATACGCGGGATTTCTCCTACGAGCAGTACTTC.

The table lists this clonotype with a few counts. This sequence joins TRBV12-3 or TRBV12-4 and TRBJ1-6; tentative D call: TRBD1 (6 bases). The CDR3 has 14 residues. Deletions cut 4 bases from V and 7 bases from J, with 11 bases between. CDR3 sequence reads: CASSYGGQNSPLHF. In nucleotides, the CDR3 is TGTGCCAGCAGTTACGGGGGGCAAAATTCACCCCTCCACTTT.

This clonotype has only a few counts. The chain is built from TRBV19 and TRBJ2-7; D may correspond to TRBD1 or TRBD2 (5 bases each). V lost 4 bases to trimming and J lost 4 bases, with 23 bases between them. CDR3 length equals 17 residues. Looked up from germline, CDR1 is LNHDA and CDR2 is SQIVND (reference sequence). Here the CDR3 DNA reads TGTGCCAGTAGTAGGAAGCGCACGGGGCTTCATCCTTACGAGCAGTACTTC. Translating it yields CASSRKRTGLHPYEQYF.

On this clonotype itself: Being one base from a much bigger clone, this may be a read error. Here the CDR3 reads CASSLGYPHERYF. CDR3 DNA: TGTGCCAGCAGCCTAGGATATCCCCACGAGCGGTACTTC. This chain joins TRBV3-1 and TRBJ2-7; the D is unclear. The CDR3 is 13 residues long. Looked up from germline, CDR1 is LGHDT and CDR2 is YNNKEL (reference sequence).